This passage covers 5 T cell receptor beta chains from one sample sequenced in a study of identical twins. TCRdb processed the 5' RACE reads anew with MiXCR; each CDR3 protein has one entry. The data hold roughly 350,000 distinct CDR3 sequences, with roughly 12% observed a single time. These records were also assigned to another study, of yellow fever vaccine responses in identical twins.

Sequencing was carried out using CD8+ T cells sorted from blood. All receptors come from a woman younger than 35 in good health.

This clonotype was recorded many times. The chain couples TRBV5-1 to TRBJ2-1; a weak D match, TRBD1 (5 bases). Germline values: CDR1 SGHRS, CDR2 YFSETQ. V dropped 1 base and J dropped 8 bases, with 13 bases sitting between them. The CDR3 loop spans 14 amino acids. The CDR3 nucleotides read TGCGCCAGCAGCTTGTCCCAGGGTTGGGATGAGCAGTTCTTC. It translates to CASSLSQGWDEQFF.

The rearrangement uses TRBV4-1 and TRBJ2-1; 8 bases fit TRBD1. The CDR3 runs to 15 residues. The V segment lost 0 bases and the J segment 10 bases; nucleotides outside the gene matches: 8. The germline gives CDR1 MGHRA, CDR2 YSYEKL. The CDR3 is CASSQEIRGQREQFF. CDR3 nucleotide sequence: TGCGCCAGCAGCCAAGAAATCAGGGGGCAAAGGGAGCAGTTCTTC.

This clonotype appeared a few times. The chain recombines TRBV20-1 with TRBJ1-1; maybe TRBD1 (5 bases). V lost 3 bases to trimming and J lost 0 bases, with 14 bases between them. The germline V gene encodes CDR1 DFQATT and CDR2 SNEGSKA (reference sequence). The CDR3 has 15 residues. The CDR3 protein is CSASIPGTLNTEAFF. The CDR3 bases are TGCAGTGCTAGCATCCCCGGGACGTTGAACACTGAAGCTTTCTTT.

Only a few counts were recorded for this clonotype. V is TRBV7-7 and J is TRBJ2-7, with 7 bases matching TRBD1. Trimming at V came to 5 bases and at J to 4 bases, leaving 11 bases not matched to a gene. The CDR3 length is 15 residues. CDR1 and CDR2 (germline): SSHAT, FNYEAQ (reference sequence). The chain's CDR3 is CASSGDRAEGYEQYV. The CDR3 DNA follows: TGTGCCAGCAGCGGCGACAGGGCTGAAGGGTACGAGCAGTACGTC.

This clonotype appeared a few times. The chain combines TRBV6-2 or TRBV6-3 with TRBJ1-2; D is ambiguous. The V end was cut by 7 bases, the J end by 6 bases, with 15 bases between. The CDR3 has 13 residues. Germline CDR1 and CDR2: MNHEY and SVGEGT. CDR3 in DNA: TGTGCCAGCAACGAGGTGCCAGTGGATGGCTACACCTTC. Its protein product is CASNEVPVDGYTF.